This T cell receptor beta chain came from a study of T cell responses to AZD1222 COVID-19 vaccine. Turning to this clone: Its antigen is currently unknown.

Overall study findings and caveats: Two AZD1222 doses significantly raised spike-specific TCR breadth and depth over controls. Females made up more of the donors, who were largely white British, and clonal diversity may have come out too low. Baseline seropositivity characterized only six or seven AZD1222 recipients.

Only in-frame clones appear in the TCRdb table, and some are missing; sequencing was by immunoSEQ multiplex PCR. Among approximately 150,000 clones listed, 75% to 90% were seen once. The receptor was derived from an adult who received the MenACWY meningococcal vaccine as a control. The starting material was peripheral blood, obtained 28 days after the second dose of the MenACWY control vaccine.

CDR3: CAWSMGTLETQYF. The CDR3 region has the DNA TGTGCCTGGAGTATGGGGACCCTTGAGACCCAGTACTTC. This chain joins TRBV30 and TRBJ2-5; possibly TRBD1 or TRBD2 for D (5 bases each). Germline V gene sequence: CDR1 GTSNPN, CDR2 SVGIG (reference sequence). The CDR3 spans 13 residues. The V end was cut by 2 bases, the J end by 5 bases, with 12 bases between.